This T cell receptor (beta chain) was sequenced in a study of Ad26.COV2.S vaccination and SARS-CoV-2 variants. The table came from immunoSEQ multiplex PCR; TCRdb's copy has only in-frame clones and leaves some out. The table shows roughly 140,000 clones, with roughly 88% occurring only once. This CDR3 is built from 14 residues. The ends were cut back, 7 bases at V and 5 bases at J, with 17 bases in the middle. The V gene's germline CDR1 is LNHDA and CDR2 SQIVND (reference sequence). This clone has just one count. What it binds is unknown. Whole-study results and caveats: Responses of spike-specific T cells (both CD8+ and CD4+) reportedly showed substantial breadth after vaccination. Possible underestimation of total T cell responses by the TCR breadth and depth analyses was noted.

The chain recombines TRBV19 with TRBJ1-2; D might be TRBD1 (6 bases). The specimen comprised peripheral blood, sampled after recovery from COVID-19. This receptor was taken from a human donor who had recovered from COVID-19. In nucleotides, the CDR3 is TGTGCCAGTAAGGAGGGAAGGCAGGGGTATGGCTACACCTTC. This codes for CASKEGRQGYGYTF.